A selection of T cell receptor beta chains follows, all from one sample in a study of OX40 agonist ivuxolimab in advanced cancers. The protocol was immunoSEQ multiplex PCR, while the TCRdb copy is restricted to in-frame clones and leaves out a portion. This sample has more than 50,000 clones, with 75% to 90% found just once. The specimen was CD4+ or CD8+ T cells sorted from blood, collected in a trial of the OX40 agonist ivuxolimab. The source of these receptors is an adult with an advanced solid tumor such as melanoma, head and neck, liver or kidney cancer. CDR3s include the opening cysteine and the closing phenylalanine or tryptophan. The D gene is left open where the match is weak. Rows give clone size only sometimes, using once, few, many, or a class for an expanded clone.

V	size	D	J	DNA	CDR3
TRBV28	NA	NA	TRBJ2-1	TGTGCCAGCAGCCCGATCGTAGGGGCTTACAATGAGCAGTTCTTC	CASSPIVGAYNEQFF
TRBV7-7	medium-sized	NA	TRBJ2-2	TGTGCCAGCAGCCCTGACCCATTAGACCAGGGATCGTACACCGGGGAGCTGTTTTTT	CASSPDPLDQGSYTGELFF
TRBV9	NA	TRBD2	TRBJ2-1	TGTGCCAGCAGCCCCCGGGGAGGCAGCGGGGGGGGCAATGAGCAGTTCTTC	CASSPRGGSGGGNEQFF
TRBV5-1	NA	TRBD2	TRBJ2-5	TGCGCCAGCAGCCAGGGACTAGCGGGGGAGGAGACCCAGTACTTC	CASSQGLAGEETQYF
TRBV6-1	NA	NA	TRBJ1-1	TGTGCCAGCAGTCCTATCGACAGGAACACTGAAGCTTTCTTT	CASSPIDRNTEAFF
TRBV19	NA	NA	TRBJ2-7	TGTGCCAGTAATAGTCGGGACTCCTACGAGCAGTACTTC	CASNSRDSYEQYF
TRBV30	NA	NA	TRBJ1-1	TGTGCCTGGAGTGTTACCAGCGCTGAAGCTTTCTTT	CAWSVTSAEAFF
TRBV27	NA	NA	TRBJ2-1	TGTGCCAGCAGCTCGGTGAGGAGTAGCTACAATGAGCAGTTCTTC	CASSSVRSSYNEQFF
TRBV27	NA	TRBD2	TRBJ2-7	TGTGCCAGCAGGTCTGAATCCGGGGGGGTCACCGACGAGCAGTACTTC	CASRSESGGVTDEQYF
TRBV9	NA	NA	TRBJ1-5	TGTGCCAGCAGCGTAGGGACGGGGGCATTGCAGCCCCAGCATTTT	CASSVGTGALQPQHF
TRBV5-1	NA	NA	TRBJ1-5	TGCGCCAGCAGCTTGGGAGGTGGGCCTCATCAGCCCCAGCATTTT	CASSLGGGPHQPQHF
TRBV5-1	NA	TRBD1	TRBJ1-1	TGCGCCAGCAGCTATAGACCCGGGACAGTTATGAACACTGAAGCTTTCTTT	CASSYRPGTVMNTEAFF
TRBV2	NA	NA	TRBJ2-2	TGTGCCAGCAGTCCTTTTAGCACCAGTTGGGACACCGGGGAGCTGTTTTTT	CASSPFSTSWDTGELFF
TRBV7-2	NA	NA	TRBJ1-1	TGTGCCAGCAGCTTAATGGGCGTGATGAACACTGAAGCTTTCTTT	CASSLMGVMNTEAFF
TRBV27	NA	NA	TRBJ1-5	TGTGCCAGCAGTTTAGGTTCAGGAGCGTATAGCAATCAGCCCCAGCATTTT	CASSLGSGAYSNQPQHF
TRBV19	once	NA	TRBJ1-3	TGTGCCAGTAGCCGACGGGGCAATGGAAACACCATATATTTT	CASSRRGNGNTIYF
TRBV7-6	NA	NA	TRBJ2-7	TGTGCCAGCAGCTCCGACGGGGGGCCCTACGAGCAGTACTTC	CASSSDGGPYEQYF
TRBV30	NA	NA	TRBJ2-7	TGTGCCTGGAGTGTGGCCGATAACGAGCAGTACTTC	CAWSVADNEQYF
TRBV11-2	NA	NA	TRBJ2-7	TGTGCCAGCAGTTCTACGGGGACCCTCACCGAGCAGTACTTC	CASSSTGTLTEQYF
TRBV6-1	once	NA	TRBJ1-1	TGTGCCAGCAAGGGGGGTTCGGGTGGTGAAGCTTTCTTT	CASKGGSGGEAFF
TRBV14	NA	TRBD2	TRBJ2-3	TGTGCCAGCAGCCAAGAGCGACTAGCGGGAAGGGATACGCAGTATTTT	CASSQERLAGRDTQYF
TRBV10-3	few	NA	TRBJ2-4	TGTGCCATCAGTCCGGGACAACAAAACATTCAGTACTTC	CAISPGQQNIQYF
TRBV9	NA	TRBD2	TRBJ2-1	TGTGCCAGCAGCGTAGGGCTAGCGGGGAGACTTTACAATGAGCAGTTCTTC	CASSVGLAGRLYNEQFF
TRBV18	NA	TRBD1	TRBJ1-5	TGTGCCAGCTCACCGAAGGGACAGGGCAATCAGCCCCAGCATTTT	CASSPKGQGNQPQHF
TRBV21-1	once	NA	TRBJ2-2	NA	CASSKVGRGNTGELFF
TRBV9	once	NA	TRBJ2-7	TGTGCCAGCGGGGGTCGTGACTCCTACGAGCAGTACTTC	CASGGRDSYEQYF
TRBV27	once	NA	TRBJ2-2	TGTGCCAGCCGTTCAACCGGGGAGCTGTTTTTT	CASRSTGELFF
TRBV5-6	NA	NA	TRBJ1-2	TGTGCCAGCAGCTTGGGTGTAGGCAGGTCTATTACGGGACCTGGCTACACCTTC	CASSLGVGRSITGPGYTF